This T cell receptor beta chain was identified in a study of blood T cell repertoires in COVID-19. In germline, CDR1 is SQVTM, CDR2 ANQGSEA. V was pared by 3 bases and J by 2 bases, with 10 bases between. This CDR3 has 13 amino acids. Profiled with immunoSEQ multiplex PCR; TCRdb holds only in-frame clones, not every one. In the table there are about 210,000 clones, about four fifths of which are singletons. The V call is TRBV29-1, the J call TRBJ2-5; D is unclear. The clonotype comes from a woman between 50 and 59 years old with acute or convalescent COVID-19. Specimen: peripheral blood. The CDR3 DNA follows: TGCAGCGTTGACGAGTCCTATCAAGAGACCCAGTACTTC. Translation gives CSVDESYQETQYF.